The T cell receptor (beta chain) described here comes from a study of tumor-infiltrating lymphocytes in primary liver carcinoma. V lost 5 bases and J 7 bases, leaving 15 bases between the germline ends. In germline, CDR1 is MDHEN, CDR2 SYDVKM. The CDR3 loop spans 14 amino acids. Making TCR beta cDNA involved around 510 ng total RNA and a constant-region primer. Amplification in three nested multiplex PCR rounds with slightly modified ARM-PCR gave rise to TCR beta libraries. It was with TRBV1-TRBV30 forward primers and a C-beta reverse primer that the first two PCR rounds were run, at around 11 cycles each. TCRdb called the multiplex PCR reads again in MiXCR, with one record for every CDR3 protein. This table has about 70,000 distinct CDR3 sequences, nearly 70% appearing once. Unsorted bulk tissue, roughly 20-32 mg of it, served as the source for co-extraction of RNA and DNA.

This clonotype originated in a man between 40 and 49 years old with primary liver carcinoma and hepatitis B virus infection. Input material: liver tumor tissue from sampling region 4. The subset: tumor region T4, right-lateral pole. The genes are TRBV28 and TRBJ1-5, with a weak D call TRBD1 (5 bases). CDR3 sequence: CASSGTLGNQPQHF. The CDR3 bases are TGTGCCAGCAGTGGGACCCTCGGTAACCAGCCCCAGCATTTT. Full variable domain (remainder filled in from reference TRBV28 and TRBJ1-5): DVKVTQSSRYLVKRTGEKVFLECVQDMDHENMFWYRQDPGLGLRLIYFSYDVKMKEKGDIPEGYSVSREKKERFSLILESASTNQTSMYLCASSGTLGNQPQHFGDGTRLSIL.